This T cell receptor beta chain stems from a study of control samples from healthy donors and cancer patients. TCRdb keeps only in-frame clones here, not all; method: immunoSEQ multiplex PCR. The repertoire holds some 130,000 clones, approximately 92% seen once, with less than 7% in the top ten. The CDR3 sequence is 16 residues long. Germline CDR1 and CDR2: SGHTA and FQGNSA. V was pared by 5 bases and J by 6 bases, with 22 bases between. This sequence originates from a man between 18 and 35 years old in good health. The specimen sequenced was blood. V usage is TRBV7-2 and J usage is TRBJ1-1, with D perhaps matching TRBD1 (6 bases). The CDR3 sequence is CASSIKIQGMFAEAFF. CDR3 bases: TGTGCCAGCAGCATAAAAATTCAGGGGATGTTTGCTGAAGCTTTCTTT.